A selection of T cell receptor beta chains follows, all from one sample in a study of T cell responses to AZD1222 COVID-19 vaccine. Sequencing was performed with immunoSEQ multiplex PCR; in TCRdb, only in-frame clones are kept and a portion is missing. The sample holds approximately 100,000 clones; 87% are singletons and the top ten take 9% to 15%. The sequenced sample was peripheral blood, obtained on day 0 of AZD1222 vaccination. These receptors came from an adult in good health. CDR3s include the opening cysteine and the closing phenylalanine or tryptophan. A D gene is named only where the DNA matches it firmly. Clone sizes are given selectively: once, few, many, or a class where the clone is expanded.

TRBJ2-3 16 TRBD1 TRBV28 NA TGTGCCAGCAGTACCGCCGGGACAGGGGGCGCAGATACGCAGTATTTT CASSTAGTGGADTQYF
TRBJ1-2 11 NA TRBV28 once TGTGCCAGCAATAAAAACTATGGCTACACCTTC CASNKNYGYTF
TRBJ2-7 13 TRBD2 TRBV5-1 NA TGCGCCAGCAGCGGGGGACTAGGCCACGAGCAGTACTTC CASSGGLGHEQYF
TRBJ2-1 16 NA TRBV24-1 NA TGTGCCACCAGTGGTGTACCGGGACTCTGGGACAATGAGCAGTTCTTC CATSGVPGLWDNEQFF
TRBJ1-4 12 NA TRBV20-1 NA TGCAGTGCTAGTTCGGACACCGAAAAACTGTTTTTT CSASSDTEKLFF
TRBJ1-1 14 NA TRBV7-9 NA TGTGCCAGCAGTTCAAGCAGGATGAACACTGAAGCTTTCTTT CASSSSRMNTEAFF
TRBJ2-3 12 TRBD1 TRBV29-1 NA TGCAGCGTACAGGGGTACGAAGATACGCAGTATTTT CSVQGYEDTQYF
TRBJ2-5 15 NA TRBV5-4 NA TGTGCCAGCAGCTGGAAGGAGGGCGGAGGGGAGACCCAGTACTTC CASSWKEGGGETQYF
TRBJ2-2 17 TRBD2 TRBV6-2/TRBV6-3 NA TGTGCCAGCAGTTACGGGACTAGCGGGATTTATACCGGGGAGCTGTTTTTT CASSYGTSGIYTGELFF
TRBJ2-5 12 NA TRBV29-1 NA TGCAGCGTGGACGGTTTTAAAGAGACCCAGTACTTC CSVDGFKETQYF
TRBJ2-1 17 NA TRBV14 NA TGTGCCAGCAGCCCTTTGCGGGCGAAGGCCTCCTACAATGAGCAGTTCTTC CASSPLRAKASYNEQFF
TRBJ2-2 14 TRBD1 TRBV5-6 NA TGTGCCAGCAGCCAAAACACAGGGGCCGGGGAGCTGTTTTTT CASSQNTGAGELFF
TRBJ2-3 16 TRBD2 TRBV5-1 NA TGCGCCAGCAGCGCGGGACTAGCGTCCAGCACAGATACGCAGTATTTT CASSAGLASSTDTQYF
TRBJ2-1 11 NA TRBV20-1 NA TGCAGTGCCGGGCCCCACGTTGAGCAGTTCTTC CSAGPHVEQFF
TRBJ2-5 13 TRBD1 TRBV5-1 once TGCGCCAGCTACAGGGGGCCTGAAGAGACCCAGTACTTC CASYRGPEETQYF
TRBJ2-5 12 NA TRBV5-1 NA TGCGCCAGCAGCTTGAATTGGGAGACCCAGTACTTC CASSLNWETQYF
TRBJ1-1 15 NA TRBV27 NA TGTGCCAGCAGTTTGTCGTCGCAGGGGCAGTACGAAGCTTTCTTT CASSLSSQGQYEAFF
TRBJ1-5 16 TRBD1 TRBV4-2 NA TGTGCCAGCAGCCAAGTTAGGGGACAGGGACTGCAGCCCCAGCATTTT CASSQVRGQGLQPQHF
TRBJ2-6 16 NA TRBV5-8 NA TGTGCCAGCAGCTTGGACAGGACCTCTGGGGCCAACGTCCTGACTTTC CASSLDRTSGANVLTF
TRBJ1-2 11 NA TRBV20-1 NA TGCAGTGTCGCGGACAGCTATGGCTACACCTTC CSVADSYGYTF
TRBJ2-7 12 NA TRBV28 NA TGTGCCACCAAGGGCAGGTTATACGAGCAGTACTTC CATKGRLYEQYF
TRBJ2-7 17 TRBD1 TRBV11-2 NA TGTGCCAGCAGCCTCAGCGCCGGGACAGGGAACGCCTACGAGCAGTACTTC CASSLSAGTGNAYEQYF
TRBJ1-6 14 NA TRBV6-5 few TGTGCCAGCATCCAAGACAGAAATAATTCACCCCTCCACTTT CASIQDRNNSPLHF